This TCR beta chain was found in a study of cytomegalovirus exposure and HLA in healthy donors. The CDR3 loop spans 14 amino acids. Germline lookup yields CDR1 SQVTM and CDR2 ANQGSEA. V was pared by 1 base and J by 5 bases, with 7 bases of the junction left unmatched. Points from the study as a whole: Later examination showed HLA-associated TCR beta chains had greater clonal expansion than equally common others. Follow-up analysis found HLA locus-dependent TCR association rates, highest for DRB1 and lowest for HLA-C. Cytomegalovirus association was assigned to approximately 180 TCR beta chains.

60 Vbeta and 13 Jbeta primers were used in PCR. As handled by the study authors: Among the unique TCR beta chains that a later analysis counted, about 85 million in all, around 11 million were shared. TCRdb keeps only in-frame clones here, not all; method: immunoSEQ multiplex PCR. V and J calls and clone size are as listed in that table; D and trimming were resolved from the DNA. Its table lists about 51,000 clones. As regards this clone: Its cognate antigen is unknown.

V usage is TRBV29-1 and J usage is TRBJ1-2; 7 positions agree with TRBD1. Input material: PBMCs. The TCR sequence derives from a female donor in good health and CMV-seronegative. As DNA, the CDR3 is TGCAGCGTTGAAGGGCAGGGGGGACAGTATGGCTACACCTTC. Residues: CSVEGQGGQYGYTF.